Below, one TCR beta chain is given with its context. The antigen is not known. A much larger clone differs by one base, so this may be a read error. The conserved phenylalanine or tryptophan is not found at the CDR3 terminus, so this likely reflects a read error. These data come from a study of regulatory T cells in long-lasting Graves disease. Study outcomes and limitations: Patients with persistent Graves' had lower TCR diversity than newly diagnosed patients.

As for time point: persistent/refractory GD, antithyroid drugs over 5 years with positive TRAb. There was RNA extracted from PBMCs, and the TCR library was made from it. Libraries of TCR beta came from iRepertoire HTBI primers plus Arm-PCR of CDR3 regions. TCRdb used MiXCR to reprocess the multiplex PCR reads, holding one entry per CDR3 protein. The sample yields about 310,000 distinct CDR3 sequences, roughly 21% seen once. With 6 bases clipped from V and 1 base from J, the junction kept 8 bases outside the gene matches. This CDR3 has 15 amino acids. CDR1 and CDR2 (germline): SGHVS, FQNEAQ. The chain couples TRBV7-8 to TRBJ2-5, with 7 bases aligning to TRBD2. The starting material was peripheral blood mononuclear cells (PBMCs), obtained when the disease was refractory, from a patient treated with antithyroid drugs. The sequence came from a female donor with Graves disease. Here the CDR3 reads CASSNGRQIQETQYL. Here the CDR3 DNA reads TGTGCCAGCAGTAACGGGAGGCAAATCCAAGAGACCCAGTACCTC.